This TCR beta chain was found in a study of cytomegalovirus exposure and HLA in healthy donors. Turning to this clone: Its antigen is undetermined.

The donors comprised healthy bone marrow donors. Trimming took off 3 bases at V and 2 bases at J, with 12 bases between the two ends. CDR3 length equals 15 residues. CDR1 and CDR2 (germline): SGHDT, YYEEEE. Study observations and caveats: Sequencing likely produced, as an artifact, a cluster of highly shared sequence variants. In a later analysis, most CMV-associated TCR beta chains appeared HLA-restricted.

60 Vbeta and 13 Jbeta primers were used in PCR. Generated by immunoSEQ multiplex PCR, the TCRdb table keeps only in-frame clones and is missing some. The sample shows some 40,000 clones, about two thirds of them seen only once. This chain connects TRBV5-6 to TRBJ1-5; a possible D gene is TRBD1 (5 bases). Source material: PBMCs. The sequence derives from a man between 60 and 70 years old in good health and CMV-seropositive. In nucleotides, the CDR3 is TGTGCCAGCAGCTGCCCCAGGGATGGCAATCAGCCCCAGCATTTT. As protein: CASSCPRDGNQPQHF.